One and the same sample provided the 14 T cell receptor beta chains below, sequenced in a study of PD-1 blockade in classical Hodgkin lymphoma. Time point defined: cycle 4 day 1 (C4D1), after about 6 weeks of nivolumab. After autologous stem cell transplantation all patients relapsed, and prior brentuximab vedotin exposure differed between cohorts. Measured with immunoSEQ multiplex PCR; TCRdb has only the in-frame clones, and not every one. Of tens of thousands of clones listed, 77% are singletons. The sequencing here drew on peripheral blood mononuclear cells (PBMCs), taken before the fourth cycle of nivolumab. These receptor sequences come from a human donor with classical Hodgkin lymphoma.

The V call is TRBV19, the J call TRBJ2-3; possibly TRBD2 for D (6 bases). Deletions cut 7 bases from V and 8 bases from J, with 16 bases between. The CDR3 has 13 amino acids. The V gene's germline CDR1 is LNHDA and CDR2 SQIVND (reference sequence). The DNA for the CDR3 is TGTGCCAGTACCATATCCTTGGGAGGTACGCAGTATTTT. Its protein product is CASTISLGGTQYF.

This clone has just a few counts. The chain joins TRBV13 to TRBJ1-1; the D is unclear. Trimming removed 2 bases from V and 1 base from J, with 5 bases in between. The CDR3 is 13 amino acids. Germline CDR1 PRHDT, CDR2 FYEKMQ (reference sequence). The CDR3 reads CASSLQENTEAFF. The CDR3, as DNA: TGTGCCAGCAGCTTACAGGAGAACACTGAAGCTTTCTTT. Using reference TRBV13 and TRBJ1-1 for the parts outside the CDR3, the full variable domain is AAGVIQSPRHLIKEKRETATLKCYPIPRHDTVYWYQQGPGQDPQFLISFYEKMQSDKGSIPDRFSAQQFSDYHSELNMSSLELGDSALYFCASSLQENTEAFFGQGTRLTVV.

The rearrangement links TRBV6-5 to TRBJ2-7; tentative D call: TRBD2 (5 bases). V was clipped by 6 bases and J by 3 bases, with 18 bases between them. Germline V CDR1 and CDR2: MNHEY, SVGAGI. There are 15 residues in the CDR3. This CDR3 is CASRYRTGKIYEQYF. The CDR3 DNA sequence: TGTGCCAGCAGATATCGGACGGGGAAAATCTACGAGCAGTACTTC.

The chain carries TRBV7-6 and TRBJ2-1; 10 bases match TRBD2. V dropped 3 bases and J dropped 4; count of bases not matched to a gene: 0. CDR1 is SGHVS, CDR2 FNYEAQ, per germline. The CDR3 length is 14 residues. CDR3 amino acids: CASSLTSGYNEQFF. CDR3 sequence (DNA): TGTGCCAGCAGCTTGACTAGCGGGTACAATGAGCAGTTCTTC. Together with reference TRBV7-6 and TRBJ2-1, the CDR3 gives the full variable domain: GAGVSQSPRYKVTKRGQDVALRCDPISGHVSLYWYRQALGQGPEFLTYFNYEAQQDKSGLPNDRFSAERPEGSISTLTIQRTEQRDSAMYRCASSLTSGYNEQFFGPGTRLTVL.

The rearrangement joins TRBV7-2 to TRBJ1-1; D unclear. Trimming removed 1 base at V and 5 bases at J, with 17 bases between. Germline CDR1 is SGHTA and CDR2 is FQGNSA. The CDR3 runs to 16 residues. CDR3 region: CASSLVHSSRWTEAFF. The CDR3 bases are TGTGCCAGCAGCTTAGTCCACAGTTCTAGGTGGACTGAAGCTTTCTTT.

The rearrangement joins TRBV4-1 to TRBJ1-1; 7 positions match TRBD1. CDR3 length: 16 residues. The germline V gene encodes CDR1 MGHRA and CDR2 YSYEKL. With V trimmed by 4 bases and J by 0 bases, 8 bases remained unmatched. The CDR3 loop is CASSPRTGRMNTEAFF. The CDR3 region has the DNA TGCGCCAGCAGCCCTCGGACAGGTCGAATGAACACTGAAGCTTTCTTT.

The chain is built from TRBV19 and TRBJ1-6; D is undetermined. V was shortened by 0 bases and J by 8 bases, with 14 bases between the two germline ends. The V gene's germline CDR1 is LNHDA and CDR2 SQIVND (reference sequence). This CDR3 contains 16 residues. The CDR3: CASSIDEGAGDSPLHF. The CDR3 DNA sequence: TGTGCCAGTAGTATAGATGAGGGAGCGGGCGATTCACCCCTCCACTTT. Combining the CDR3 with reference TRBV19 and TRBJ1-6 gives the whole variable domain DGGITQSPKYLFRKEGQNVTLSCEQNLNHDAMYWYRQDPGQGLRLIYYSQIVNDFQKGDIAEGYSVSREKKESFPLTVTSAQKNPTAFYLCASSIDEGAGDSPLHFGNGTRLTVT.

This clone was seen a handful of times. The chain carries TRBV4-3 and TRBJ2-3, with a weak D call TRBD2 (6 bases). CDR3 length: 15 amino acids. V was pared by 2 bases and J by 2 bases, with 11 bases between. Germline V gene lookup returns CDR1 LGHNA and CDR2 YSLEER. Here the CDR3 DNA reads TGCGCCAGCAGCCAAACGGGGGTAATCACAGATACGCAGTATTTT. It specifies CASSQTGVITDTQYF.

The V gene is TRBV6-5, the J gene TRBJ2-7; the D gene is possibly TRBD1 (5 bases). Trimming pared 2 bases from V and 0 bases from J, leaving 11 bases between. Germline V gene sequence: CDR1 MNHEY, CDR2 SVGAGI. This CDR3 is built from 15 residues. The CDR3: CASSYDSSSSYEQYF. CDR3 nucleotide sequence: TGTGCCAGCAGTTACGACAGCTCTAGCTCCTACGAGCAGTACTTC.

The rearrangement links TRBV2 to TRBJ2-3; D call uncertain. Trimming pared 1 base from V and 2 bases from J, leaving 7 bases between. This CDR3 is 14 amino acids long. Germline values: CDR1 SNHLY, CDR2 FYNNEI. The CDR3 loop is CASSEGPYTDTQYF. The CDR3 DNA sequence: TGTGCCAGCAGTGAAGGCCCGTACACAGATACGCAGTATTTT.

The CDR3 region is CASSYVRQGAETQYF. The CDR3 nucleotides read TGTGCCAGCAGCTACGTACGACAGGGGGCAGAGACCCAGTACTTC. The gene calls are TRBV5-4 and TRBJ2-5; 10 positions agree with TRBD1. The CDR3 sequence is 15 residues long. V was pared by 3 bases and J by 4 bases, with 6 bases of the junction left unmatched. The germline V gene encodes CDR1 SGHNT and CDR2 YYREEE (reference sequence). The variable domain in full, completed from reference TRBV5-4 and TRBJ2-5, reads ETGVTQSPTHLIKTRGQQVTLRCSSQSGHNTVSWYQQALGQGPQFIFQYYREEENGRGNFPPRFSGLQFPNYSSELNVNALELDDSALYLCASSYVRQGAETQYFGPGTRLLVL.

This chain connects TRBV4-3 to TRBJ1-2, with a tentative D call TRBD1 (5 bases). The CDR3 sequence is 16 residues long. V was shortened by 1 base and J by 4 bases, with 16 bases between the two germline ends. Germline V gene data show CDR1 as LGHNA and CDR2 as YSLEER. The CDR3 coding sequence is TGCGCCAGCAGCCAAGTGATGGGTGGGAGGGGCTATGGCTACACCTTC. The encoded protein is CASSQVMGGRGYGYTF.

The V gene is TRBV7-9, the J gene TRBJ1-5, with D unclear. CDR1 SEHNR and CDR2 FQNEAQ come from the germline V gene (reference sequence). This CDR3 is built from 13 residues. The germline V and J ends were trimmed by 1 base and 5 bases, with 6 bases remaining between them. DNA of the CDR3: TGTGCCAGCAGCTTAGGCGGGGATCAGCCCCAGCATTTT. Encoded protein: CASSLGGDQPQHF.

This clone has a handful of counts. V and J are TRBV7-9 and TRBJ2-7; either TRBD1 or TRBD2 may fit D (5 bases each). The CDR3 length is 15 residues. With 1 base removed from V and 3 bases from J, the gap between germline ends came to 13 bases. In germline, CDR1 is SEHNR, CDR2 FQNEAQ (reference sequence). CDR3: CASSLVGDGDYEQYF. The CDR3 region has the DNA TGTGCCAGCAGCTTAGTAGGGGACGGGGACTACGAGCAGTACTTC. The whole variable domain, filled in from reference TRBV7-9 and TRBJ2-7, reads DTGVSQNPRHKITKRGQNVTFRCDPISEHNRLYWYRQTLGQGPEFLTYFQNEAQLEKSRLLSDRFSAERPKGSFSTLEIQRTEQGDSAMYLCASSLVGDGDYEQYFGPGTRLTVT.